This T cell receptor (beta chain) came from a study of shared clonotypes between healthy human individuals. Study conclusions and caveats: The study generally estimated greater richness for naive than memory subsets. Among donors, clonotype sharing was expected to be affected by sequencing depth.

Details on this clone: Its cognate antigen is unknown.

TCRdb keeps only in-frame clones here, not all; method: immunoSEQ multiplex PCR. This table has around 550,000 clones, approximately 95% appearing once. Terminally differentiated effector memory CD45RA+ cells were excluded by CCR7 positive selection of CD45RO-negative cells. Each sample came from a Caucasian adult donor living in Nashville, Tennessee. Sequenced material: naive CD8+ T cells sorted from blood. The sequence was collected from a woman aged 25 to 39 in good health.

CDR3 nucleotide sequence: TGCAGCGTTGAAATATGGGAGACTAGACTGAGCACAGATACGCAGTATTTT. Translated: CSVEIWETRLSTDTQYF. The J gene is TRBJ2-3, the V gene TRBV29-1; a possible D gene is TRBD2 (6 bases). The CDR3 length is 17 residues. V was trimmed by 2 bases and J by 0 bases, leaving 18 bases between them. CDR1 is SQVTM and CDR2 is ANQGSEA in the germline V gene.